Detailed here is one T cell receptor beta chain. CDR1 and CDR2 (germline): SQVTM, ANQGSEA. The CDR3 spans 14 residues. TCRdb re-called the 5' RACE reads; one entry per CDR3 protein, DNA not given. Its clone listing holds 90,000 to 130,000 distinct CDR3 sequences. The data derive from a study of T cells expressing NK-cell markers. The sequencing input was blood T cells: a sorted CD56 or NKG2C T cell subset, CD4+ or CD8+ T cells, or bulk PBMC T cells (not recorded which). The chain is built from TRBV29-1 and TRBJ2-2; TCRdb picks TRBD1, but there is no DNA to check that call. The TCR sequence derives from a woman aged 18 to 75 in good health. CDR3 amino acids: CSVAGTRGTGELFF.